The source of this TCR beta chain is a study of breast tumors, draining lymph nodes, adjacent tissues. Details on this clonotype: Antigen unknown. Since a much larger clone is just one base distant, this may be a read error.

CDR3 length: 15 residues. Trimming took 2 bases from V and 6 from J, leaving 17 bases between them. Germline CDR1 reads SGHRS; CDR2 reads YFSETQ. Study conclusions and caveats: That most tumor T cells come from lymph nodes remained unproven. Tumor repertoires ranked between lymph nodes and nontumor tissue in diversity, with V and J gene preferences. Tumor and nontumor repertoires were significantly more similar in luminal-like than in basal-like breast cancer. Findings are consistent with lymph node origin and intratumoral expansion of most tumor T cells.

Samples came from axillary lymph nodes draining the breast cancer. TCRdb reprocessed the multiplex PCR reads with MiXCR, giving one entry per CDR3 protein. Seen here are about 150,000 distinct CDR3 sequences, about a fifth observed once, and the top ten hold approximately 2.7%. The chain joins TRBV5-1 to TRBJ1-2, with a weak D call TRBD1 (5 bases). The source of this sequence is a female donor with breast cancer. Some clones in this sample may be carry-over from other donors' samples. The source material was axillary lymph node tissue. As DNA, the CDR3 is TGCGCCAGCAGCTTACGGGCGGTAGGGGTTGATGGCTACACCTTC. The encoded protein is CASSLRAVGVDGYTF.